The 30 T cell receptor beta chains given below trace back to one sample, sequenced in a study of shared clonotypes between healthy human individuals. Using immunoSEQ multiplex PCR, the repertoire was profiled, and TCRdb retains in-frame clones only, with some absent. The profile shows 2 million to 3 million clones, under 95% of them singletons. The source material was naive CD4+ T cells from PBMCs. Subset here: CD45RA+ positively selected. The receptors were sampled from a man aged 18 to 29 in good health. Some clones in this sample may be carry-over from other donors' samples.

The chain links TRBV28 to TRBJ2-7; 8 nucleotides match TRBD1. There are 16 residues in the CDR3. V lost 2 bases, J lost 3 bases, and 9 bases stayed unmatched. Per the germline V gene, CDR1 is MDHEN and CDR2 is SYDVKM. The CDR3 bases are TGTGCCAGCAGTTTAGGGGGAGCAGGGGGCGTCTACGAGCAGTACTTC. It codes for CASSLGGAGGVYEQYF.

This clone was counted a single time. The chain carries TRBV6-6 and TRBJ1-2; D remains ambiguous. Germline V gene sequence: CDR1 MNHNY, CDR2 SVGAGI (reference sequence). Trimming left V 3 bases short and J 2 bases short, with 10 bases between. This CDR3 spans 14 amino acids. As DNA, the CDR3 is TGTGCCAGCAGTTATAGGCACCCCAACTATGGCTACACCTTC. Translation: CASSYRHPNYGYTF.

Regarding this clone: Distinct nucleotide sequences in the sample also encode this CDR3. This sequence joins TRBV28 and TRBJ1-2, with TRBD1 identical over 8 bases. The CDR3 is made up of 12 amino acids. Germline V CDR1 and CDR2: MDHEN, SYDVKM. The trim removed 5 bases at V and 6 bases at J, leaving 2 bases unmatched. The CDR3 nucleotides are TGTGCCAGCAGTCCGACAGGGGATGGCTACACCTTC. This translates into CASSPTGDGYTF.

The DNA for the CDR3 is TGTGCCAGCCCCCACTGGACTAGCGGGAGAACGGACGAGCAGTACTTC. Its translation is CASPHWTSGRTDEQYF. The V and J genes are TRBV21-1 and TRBJ2-7; TRBD2 is taken as the D call from the table, unchecked against the DNA. TRBV21-1 is a pseudogene segment. The CDR3 is 16 residues long.

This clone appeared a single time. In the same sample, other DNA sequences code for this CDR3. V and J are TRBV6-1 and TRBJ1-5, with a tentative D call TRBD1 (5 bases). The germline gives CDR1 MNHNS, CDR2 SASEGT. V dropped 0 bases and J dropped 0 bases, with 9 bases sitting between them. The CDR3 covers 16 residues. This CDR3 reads CASSEAGQGSNQPQHF. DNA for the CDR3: TGTGCCAGCAGTGAAGCAGGGCAGGGTAGCAATCAGCCCCAGCATTTT.

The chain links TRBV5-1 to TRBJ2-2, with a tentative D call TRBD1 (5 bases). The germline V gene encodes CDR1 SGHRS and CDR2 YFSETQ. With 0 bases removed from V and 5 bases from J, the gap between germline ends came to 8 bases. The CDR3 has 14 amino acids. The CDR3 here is CASSLAGWTGELFF. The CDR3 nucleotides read TGCGCCAGCAGCTTGGCAGGGTGGACCGGGGAGCTGTTTTTT. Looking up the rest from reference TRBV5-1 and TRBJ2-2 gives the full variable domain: KAGVTQTPRYLIKTRGQQVTLSCSPISGHRSVSWYQQTPGQGLQFLFEYFSETQRNKGNFPGRFSGRQFSNSRSEMNVSTLELGDSALYLCASSLAGWTGELFFGEGSRLTVL.

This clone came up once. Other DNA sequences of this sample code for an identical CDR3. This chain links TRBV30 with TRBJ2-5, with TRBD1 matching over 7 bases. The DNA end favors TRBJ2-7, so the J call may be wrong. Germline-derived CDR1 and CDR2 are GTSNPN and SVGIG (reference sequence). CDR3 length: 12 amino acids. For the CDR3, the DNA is TGTGCCTGGAGCGCACAGGGGTACGAGCAGTACTTC. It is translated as CAWSAQGYEQYF.

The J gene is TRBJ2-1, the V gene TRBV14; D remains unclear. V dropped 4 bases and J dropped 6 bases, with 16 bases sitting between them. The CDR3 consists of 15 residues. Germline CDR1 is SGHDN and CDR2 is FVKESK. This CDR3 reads CASSPKAGRINEQFF. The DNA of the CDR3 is TGTGCCAGCAGCCCAAAGGCCGGCCGAATCAATGAGCAGTTCTTC.

The CDR3 loop reads CASSMGGQGAEGYTF. Here the CDR3 DNA reads TGTGCCAGTAGTATGGGAGGACAGGGGGCGGAGGGCTACACCTTC. V and J are TRBV19 and TRBJ1-2; TRBD1 aligns across 11 bases. CDR1 and CDR2 from the germline V gene are LNHDA and SQIVND (reference sequence). V lost 3 bases to trimming and J lost 8 bases; unmatched junction nucleotides: 8. CDR3 length: 15 residues.

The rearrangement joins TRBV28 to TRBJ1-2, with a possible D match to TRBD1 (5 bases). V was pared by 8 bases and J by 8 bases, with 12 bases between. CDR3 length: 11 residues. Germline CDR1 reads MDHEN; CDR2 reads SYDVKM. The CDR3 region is CASSGPGGYTF. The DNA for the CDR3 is TGTGCCAGCTCGGGGCCGGGAGGCTACACCTTC.

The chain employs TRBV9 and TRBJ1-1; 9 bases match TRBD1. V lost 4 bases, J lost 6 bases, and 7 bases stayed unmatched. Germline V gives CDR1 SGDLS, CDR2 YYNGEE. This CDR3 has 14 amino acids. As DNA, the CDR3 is TGTGCCAGCAGCCCTTCGTGGGACAGGGCTGAAGCTTTCTTT. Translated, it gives CASSPSWDRAEAFF.

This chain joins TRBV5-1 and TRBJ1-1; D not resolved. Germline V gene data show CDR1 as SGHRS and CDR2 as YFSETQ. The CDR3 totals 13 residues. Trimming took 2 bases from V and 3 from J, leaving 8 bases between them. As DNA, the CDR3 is TGCGCCAGCAGCTTCGCAGAGGACACTGAAGCTTTCTTT. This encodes CASSFAEDTEAFF. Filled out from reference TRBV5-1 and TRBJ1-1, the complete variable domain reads KAGVTQTPRYLIKTRGQQVTLSCSPISGHRSVSWYQQTPGQGLQFLFEYFSETQRNKGNFPGRFSGRQFSNSRSEMNVSTLELGDSALYLCASSFAEDTEAFFGQGTRLTVV.

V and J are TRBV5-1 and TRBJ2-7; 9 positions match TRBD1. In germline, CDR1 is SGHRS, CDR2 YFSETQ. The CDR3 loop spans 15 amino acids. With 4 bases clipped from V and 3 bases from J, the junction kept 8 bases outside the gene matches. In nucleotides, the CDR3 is TGCGCCAGCAGCCCGGGGGACAGGGCGAGCTACGAGCAGTACTTC. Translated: CASSPGDRASYEQYF.

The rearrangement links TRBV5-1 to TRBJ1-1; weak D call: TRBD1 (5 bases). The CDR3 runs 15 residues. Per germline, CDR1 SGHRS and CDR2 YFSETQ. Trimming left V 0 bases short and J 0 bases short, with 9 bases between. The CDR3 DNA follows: TGCGCCAGCAGCTTGGAGGGACGGTTGAACACTGAAGCTTTCTTT. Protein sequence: CASSLEGRLNTEAFF.

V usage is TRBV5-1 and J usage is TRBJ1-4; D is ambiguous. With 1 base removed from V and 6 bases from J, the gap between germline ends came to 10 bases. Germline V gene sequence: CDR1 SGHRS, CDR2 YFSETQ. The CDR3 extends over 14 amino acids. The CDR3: CASSLRPPDEKLFF. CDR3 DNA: TGCGCCAGCAGCTTGCGGCCTCCAGATGAAAAACTGTTTTTT.

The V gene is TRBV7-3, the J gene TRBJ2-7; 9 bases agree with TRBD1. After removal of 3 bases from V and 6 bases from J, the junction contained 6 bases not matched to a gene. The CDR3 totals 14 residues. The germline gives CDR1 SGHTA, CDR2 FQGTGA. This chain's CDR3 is CASSLGQGRGEQYF. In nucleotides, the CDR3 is TGTGCCAGCAGCTTGGGACAGGGAAGGGGCGAGCAGTACTTC.

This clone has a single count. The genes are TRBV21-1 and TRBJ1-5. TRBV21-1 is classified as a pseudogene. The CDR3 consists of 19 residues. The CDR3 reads CASSPRSTEALEEDQPQHF. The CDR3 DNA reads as TGTGCCAGCAGCCCCAGGTCGACAGAAGCCCTGGAGGAAGATCAGCCCCAGCATTTT.

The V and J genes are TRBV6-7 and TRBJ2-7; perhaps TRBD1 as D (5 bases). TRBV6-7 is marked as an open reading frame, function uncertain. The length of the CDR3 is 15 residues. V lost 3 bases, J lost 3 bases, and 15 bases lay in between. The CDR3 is CASSYQGSASYEQYF. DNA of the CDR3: TGTGCCAGCAGTTATCAGGGATCGGCCAGCTACGAGCAGTACTTC.

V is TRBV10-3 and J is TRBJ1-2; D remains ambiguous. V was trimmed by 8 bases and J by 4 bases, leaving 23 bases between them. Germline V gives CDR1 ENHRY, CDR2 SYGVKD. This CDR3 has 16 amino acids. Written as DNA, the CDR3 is TGTGCCATCGGGCAGGATGGAATAAGCCCTCTCTATGGCTACACCTTC. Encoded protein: CAIGQDGISPLYGYTF.

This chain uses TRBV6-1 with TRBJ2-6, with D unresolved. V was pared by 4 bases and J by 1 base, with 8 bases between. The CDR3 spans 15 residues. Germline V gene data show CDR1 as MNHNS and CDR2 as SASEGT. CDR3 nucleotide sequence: TGTGCCAGCAGTGCAGCAAGGTCTGGGGCCAACGTCCTGACTTTC. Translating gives CASSAARSGANVLTF.

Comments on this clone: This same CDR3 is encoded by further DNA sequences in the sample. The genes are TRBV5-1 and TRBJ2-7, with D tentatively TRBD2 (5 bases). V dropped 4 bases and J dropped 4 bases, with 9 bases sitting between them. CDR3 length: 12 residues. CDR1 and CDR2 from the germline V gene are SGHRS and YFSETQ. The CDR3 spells CASSREGYEQYF. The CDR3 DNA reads TGCGCCAGCAGCCGGGAAGGGTACGAGCAGTACTTC. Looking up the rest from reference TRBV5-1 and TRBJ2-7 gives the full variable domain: KAGVTQTPRYLIKTRGQQVTLSCSPISGHRSVSWYQQTPGQGLQFLFEYFSETQRNKGNFPGRFSGRQFSNSRSEMNVSTLELGDSALYLCASSREGYEQYFGPGTRLTVT.

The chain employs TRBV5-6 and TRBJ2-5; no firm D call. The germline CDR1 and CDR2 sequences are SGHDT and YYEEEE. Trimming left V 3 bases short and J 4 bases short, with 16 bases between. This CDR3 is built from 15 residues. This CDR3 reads CASSSLGSLVETQYF. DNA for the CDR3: TGTGCCAGCAGCTCGCTGGGCAGCCTCGTAGAGACCCAGTACTTC.

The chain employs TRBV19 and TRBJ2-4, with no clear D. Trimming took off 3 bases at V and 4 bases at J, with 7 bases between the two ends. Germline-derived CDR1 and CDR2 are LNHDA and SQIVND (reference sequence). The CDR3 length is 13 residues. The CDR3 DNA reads TGTGCCAGTAGTATCATCTTGAAAAACATTCAGTACTTC. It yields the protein CASSIILKNIQYF.

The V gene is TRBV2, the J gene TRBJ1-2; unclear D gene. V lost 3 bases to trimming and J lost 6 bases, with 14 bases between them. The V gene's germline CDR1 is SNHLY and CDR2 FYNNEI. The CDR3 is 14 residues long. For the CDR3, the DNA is TGTGCCAGCAGTGATCCCAGTCCCGGGGATGGCTACACCTTC. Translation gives CASSDPSPGDGYTF.

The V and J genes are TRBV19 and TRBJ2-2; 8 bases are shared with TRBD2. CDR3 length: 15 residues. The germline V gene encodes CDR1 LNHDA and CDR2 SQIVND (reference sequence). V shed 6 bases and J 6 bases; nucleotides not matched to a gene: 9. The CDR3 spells CASRLDPGGAGELFF. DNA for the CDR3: TGTGCCAGTAGACTGGACCCGGGGGGGGCCGGGGAGCTGTTTTTT.

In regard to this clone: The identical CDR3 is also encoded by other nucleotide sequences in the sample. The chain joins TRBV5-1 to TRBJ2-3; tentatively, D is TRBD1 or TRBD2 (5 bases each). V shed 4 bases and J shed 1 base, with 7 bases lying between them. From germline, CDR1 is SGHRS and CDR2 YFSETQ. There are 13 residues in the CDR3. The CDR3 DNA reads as TGCGCCAGCAGCAGGGACGGCACAGATACGCAGTATTTT. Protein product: CASSRDGTDTQYF. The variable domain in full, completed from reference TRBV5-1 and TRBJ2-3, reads KAGVTQTPRYLIKTRGQQVTLSCSPISGHRSVSWYQQTPGQGLQFLFEYFSETQRNKGNFPGRFSGRQFSNSRSEMNVSTLELGDSALYLCASSRDGTDTQYFGPGTRLTVL.

The CDR3 protein is CASSGRGELAIAYEQYF. CDR3 nucleotides: TGTGCCAGCAGTGGTAGGGGGGAACTAGCGATAGCGTACGAGCAGTACTTC. The rearrangement links TRBV2 to TRBJ2-7, with D perhaps matching TRBD2 (7 bases). Trimming pared 4 bases from V and 4 bases from J, leaving 23 bases between. This CDR3 spans 17 amino acids. Germline CDR1 reads SNHLY; CDR2 reads FYNNEI.

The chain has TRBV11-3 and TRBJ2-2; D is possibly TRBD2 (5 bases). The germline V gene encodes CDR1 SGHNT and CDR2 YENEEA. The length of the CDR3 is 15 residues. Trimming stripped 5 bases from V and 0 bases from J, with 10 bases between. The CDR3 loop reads CASSPTGTNTGELFF. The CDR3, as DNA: TGTGCCAGCAGCCCCACCGGGACGAACACCGGGGAGCTGTTTTTT.

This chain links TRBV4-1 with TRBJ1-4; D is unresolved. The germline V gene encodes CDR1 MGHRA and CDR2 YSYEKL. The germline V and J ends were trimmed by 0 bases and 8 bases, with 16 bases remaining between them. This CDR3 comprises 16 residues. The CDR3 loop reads CASSQERAGPFEKLFF. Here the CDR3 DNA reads TGCGCCAGCAGCCAAGAACGGGCAGGCCCCTTCGAAAAACTGTTTTTT.

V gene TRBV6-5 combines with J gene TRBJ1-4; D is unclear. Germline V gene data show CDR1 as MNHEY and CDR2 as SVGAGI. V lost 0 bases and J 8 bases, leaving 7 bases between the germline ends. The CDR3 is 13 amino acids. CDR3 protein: CASSYSTLEKLFF. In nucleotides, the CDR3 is TGTGCCAGCAGTTACTCCACATTAGAAAAACTGTTTTTT.